This TCR beta chain appears in the sequencing data of a study of T cell responses to AZD1222 COVID-19 vaccine listed by TCRdb under 2021. Looking at the study overall: A total of 233 trial participants underwent TCR sequencing, of whom some 210 received two doses of AZD1222 and about 25 received two doses of the MenACWY control vaccine. Trial participants were enrolled by age into 18-55, 56-69 and 70-plus year subgroups, with approximately 150, 30 and 60 TCR-sequenced participants respectively.

A note on this clone: Its target antigen remains unknown. No clone much larger than this one lies a single base away; base qualities are absent.

The germline V gene provides CDR1 SGHTA and CDR2 FQGNSA. V is clipped by 2 bases and J by 0 bases, and the sequence between their germline boundaries is 6 bases long. The CDR3 sequence holds 14 residues, the cysteine and phenylalanine included. Only the CDR3 part of the read is kept: 42 bases, read in frame from the first base. The paper's findings and limits, for the study overall: Participants were mostly white British and included more females than males, and it was suggested by the authors that clonal diversity may have been underestimated. In the small 56-69-year group, the increase in depth fell short of significance, most likely because of low power. Nearly half of unique spike-specific TCRs reportedly recognized epitopes outside regions mutated in the B.1.351 and B.1.1.7 variants. Spike-specific TCR breadth and depth rose significantly after two AZD1222 doses compared with day 0 and with MenACWY recipients. The vaccine-associated CD4 TCRs covered the entire spike protein, and the dominant responses fell in regions 160-218 and 743-854. Conclusions about previously exposed vaccinees are limited, since just five or six AZD1222 recipients were seropositive for SARS-CoV-2 at baseline. Because no day 14 peak-response samples were available, repertoires were characterized only after the peak T cell response.

In light of the paper, this sample's time point label describes: baseline before first vaccination. The treatment or condition label, as the study defines it: meningococcal conjugate vaccine given as trial control. The vaccinee samples were drawn from two UK trials, COV001 and COV002, one of which was a single-blind randomized controlled phase 2/3 trial testing AZD1222 (ChAdOx1 nCoV-19) in healthy adults. For TCRbeta chain sequencing, PBMC samples were collected from trial participants at day 0 and at day 28 after the second dose. The CDR3 regions of human TCRbeta chains were analyzed by immunosequencing. The paper's data handling went like this. TCRs in the repertoires were compared against a reference library of SARS-CoV-2-specific TCRs that had been generated with the MIRA antigen-specificity platform. Breadth was defined as the fraction of unique TCRs that were SARS-CoV-2-associated. Depth was defined as the fraction of total T cells that were SARS-CoV-2-associated. Using the MIRA data, every spike-specific TCR was mapped to the spike region that the TCR reacted to and assigned to either a CD4 or a CD8 class. Log10-transformed breadth and depth values were compared by one-way ANOVA with Sidak's multiple comparisons tests. Held by TCRdb, this immuneACCESS table contains in-frame sequences only and omits some clones. Under half of the omission traces to an unresolved V gene where checked; the cause of the rest is unknown. V and J calls and clone size are given by that table; D and trimming were obtained from the DNA. Counted in this sample were some 99,000 clones; roughly 88% of them appeared once. The ten largest clones add up to roughly 13% of the sample.

This specimen was peripheral blood, taken on day 0 of MenACWY control vaccination. The chain couples TRBV7-2 to TRBJ2-3; no D segment can be confidently identified. The sequence was collected from an adult in good health. The DNA sequence is given as TGTGCCAGCAGCTTACAGCGAAGCACAGATACGCAGTATTTT. The encoded protein is CASSLQRSTDTQYF.